These 3 T cell receptor beta chains came from one sample sequenced in a study of T cells in Graves' hyperthyroidism and ophthalmopathy. Amplified TCR beta CDR3 regions came from RNA transcripts. A set of HTBI primers served as the primers for a first-round RT-PCR of the TCR CDR3. TCRdb recomputed calls from the multiplex PCR reads with MiXCR, one row per CDR3 protein. The sample lists 640,000 or so distinct CDR3 sequences; 14% to 15% were seen once. Sequencing used blood. Receptor source: a middle-aged woman with Graves' ophthalmopathy.

The chain links TRBV2 to TRBJ1-5, with TRBD1 identical over 7 bases. Per the germline V gene, CDR1 is SNHLY and CDR2 is FYNNEI. With V trimmed by 6 bases and J by 7 bases, 9 bases remained unmatched. This CDR3 spans 14 amino acids. The CDR3 is CASSAQGSMQPQHF. The CDR3 DNA sequence: TGTGCCAGCAGCGCACAGGGGAGCATGCAGCCCCAGCATTTT.

The chain has TRBV18 and TRBJ1-2, with 9 bases aligning to TRBD1. Germline CDR1 KGHSH, CDR2 LQKENI. V dropped 4 bases and J dropped 2; count of bases not matched to a gene: 8. The CDR3 runs 16 residues. In nucleotides, the CDR3 is TGTGCCAGCTCACTCCGGACAGGGGAGACGAACTATGGCTACACCTTC. This codes for CASSLRTGETNYGYTF.

This clonotype appeared a few times. The chain carries TRBV28 and TRBJ2-7; TRBD1 matches at 10 bases. The length of the CDR3 is 12 residues. The J segment lost 11 bases and the V segment lost 6 bases, leaving 7 bases of the junction unmatched. Germline CDR1 reads MDHEN; CDR2 reads SYDVKM. Here the CDR3 DNA reads TGTGCCAGCAGCCTCCGGGACAGGGGCGAGTACTTC. It encodes CASSLRDRGEYF.